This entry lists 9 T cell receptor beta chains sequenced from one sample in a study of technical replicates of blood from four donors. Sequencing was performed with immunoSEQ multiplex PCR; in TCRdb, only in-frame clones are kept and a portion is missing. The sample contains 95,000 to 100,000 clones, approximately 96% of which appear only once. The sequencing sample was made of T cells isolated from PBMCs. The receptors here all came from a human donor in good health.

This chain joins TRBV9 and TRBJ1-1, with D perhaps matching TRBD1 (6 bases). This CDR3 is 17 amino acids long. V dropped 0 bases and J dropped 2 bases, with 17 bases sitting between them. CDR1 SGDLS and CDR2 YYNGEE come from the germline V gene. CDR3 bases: TGTGCCAGCAGCGTAGAAGGTGTGTGGGGGCCCAACACTGAAGCTTTCTTT. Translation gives CASSVEGVWGPNTEAFF.

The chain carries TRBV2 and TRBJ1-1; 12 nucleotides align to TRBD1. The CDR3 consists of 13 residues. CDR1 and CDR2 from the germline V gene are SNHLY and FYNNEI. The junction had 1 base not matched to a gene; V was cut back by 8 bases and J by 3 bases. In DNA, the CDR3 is TGTGCCAGCGGGGACAGGGGGCACACTGAAGCTTTCTTT. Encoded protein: CASGDRGHTEAFF.

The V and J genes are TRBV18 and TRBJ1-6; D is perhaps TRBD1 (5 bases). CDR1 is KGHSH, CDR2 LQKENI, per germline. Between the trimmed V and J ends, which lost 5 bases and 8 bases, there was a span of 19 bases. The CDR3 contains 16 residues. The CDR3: CASSYGREGWDSPLHF. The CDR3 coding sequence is TGTGCCAGCTCATACGGTAGGGAGGGGTGGGATTCACCCCTCCACTTT.

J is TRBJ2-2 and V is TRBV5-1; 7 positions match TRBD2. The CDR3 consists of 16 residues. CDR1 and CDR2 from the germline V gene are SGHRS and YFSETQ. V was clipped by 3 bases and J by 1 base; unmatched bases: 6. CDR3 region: CASSWRTSENTGELFF. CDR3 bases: TGCGCCAGCAGCTGGAGGACTAGTGAGAACACCGGGGAGCTGTTTTTT.

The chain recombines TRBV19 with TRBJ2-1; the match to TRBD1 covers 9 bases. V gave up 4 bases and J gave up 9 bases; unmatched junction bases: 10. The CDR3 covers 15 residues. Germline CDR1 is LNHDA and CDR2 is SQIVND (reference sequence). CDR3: CASSTGTGIIIEQFF. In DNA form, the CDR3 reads TGTGCCAGTAGTACCGGGACAGGGATTATTATTGAGCAGTTCTTC.

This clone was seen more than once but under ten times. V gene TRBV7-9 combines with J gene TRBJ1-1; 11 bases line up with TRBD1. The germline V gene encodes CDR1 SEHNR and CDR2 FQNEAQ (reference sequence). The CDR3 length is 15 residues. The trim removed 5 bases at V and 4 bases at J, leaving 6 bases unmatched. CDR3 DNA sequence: TGTGCCAGCAGCGGGGACAGGGGGATTATCACTGAAGCTTTCTTT. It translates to CASSGDRGIITEAFF.

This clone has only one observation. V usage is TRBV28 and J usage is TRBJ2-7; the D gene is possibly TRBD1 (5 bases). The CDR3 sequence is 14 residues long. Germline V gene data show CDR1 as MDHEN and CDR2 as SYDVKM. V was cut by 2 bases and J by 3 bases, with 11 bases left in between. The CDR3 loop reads CASSLLGQGYEQYF. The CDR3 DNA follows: TGTGCCAGCAGTTTACTTGGACAAGGCTACGAGCAGTACTTC.

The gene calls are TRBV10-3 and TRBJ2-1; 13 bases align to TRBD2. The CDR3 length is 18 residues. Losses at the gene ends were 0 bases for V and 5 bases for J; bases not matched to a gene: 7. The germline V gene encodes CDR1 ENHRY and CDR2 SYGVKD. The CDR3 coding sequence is TGTGCCATCAGTGAGTCCTCGAGACTAGCGGGAGGAAACAATGAGCAGTTCTTC. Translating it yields CAISESSRLAGGNNEQFF.

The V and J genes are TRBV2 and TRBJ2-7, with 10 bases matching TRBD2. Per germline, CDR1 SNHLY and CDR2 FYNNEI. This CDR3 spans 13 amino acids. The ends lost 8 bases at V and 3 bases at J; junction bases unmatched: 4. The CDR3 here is CASPRLAGYEQYF. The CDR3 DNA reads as TGTGCCAGCCCAAGACTAGCGGGCTACGAGCAGTACTTC.